Presented here are 5 T cell receptor beta chains from one specimen sequenced in a study of CD8 T cells in ankylosing spondylitis. The study's findings and limits: Characteristic of ankylosing spondylitis blood, it appeared, was a TCR beta motif comprising several highly homologous variants.

One entry per CDR3 protein, called by TCRdb with MiXCR from the 5' RACE reads. The repertoire includes approximately 440,000 distinct CDR3 sequences, roughly 18% of them detected once, and 1% sits in the top ten. For these TCRs, the target antigens are not known. Source material: blood, either unsorted or a sorted T cell fraction (not recorded which). The receptors originated from a male donor with ankylosing spondylitis.

At least ten counts were recorded for this clonotype. The chain links TRBV7-6 to TRBJ1-4; D unclear. Germline CDR1 and CDR2: SGHVS and FNYEAQ. Trimming left V 1 base short and J 7 bases short, with 7 bases between. The CDR3 consists of 13 residues. The CDR3 DNA is TGTGCCAGCAGCTTAGTCAGTGGTGAAAAACTGTTTTTT. Translating gives CASSLVSGEKLFF.

This clonotype showed up just a few times. This chain uses TRBV5-1 with TRBJ1-3; TRBD1 might be the D (5 bases). CDR1 is SGHRS, CDR2 YFSETQ, per germline. The V end lost 3 bases, the J end lost 2 bases, and 12 bases lay between the germline ends. This CDR3 contains 15 residues. The CDR3 loop reads CASSSVGGTGNTIYF. The CDR3 region has the DNA TGCGCCAGCAGCTCGGTGGGGGGGACTGGAAACACCATATATTTT.

This clonotype was picked up a small number of times. The chain has TRBV20-1 and TRBJ1-2, with a weak D call TRBD1 (6 bases). V was shortened by 5 bases and J by 5 bases, with 18 bases between the two germline ends. Germline CDR1 reads DFQATT; CDR2 reads SNEGSKA (reference sequence). The CDR3 is 14 amino acids. CDR3 in amino acids: CSAYDSTGNYGYTF. The DNA for the CDR3 is TGCAGTGCTTACGACTCAACAGGGAATTATGGCTACACCTTC.

This clonotype came up a few times. The V and J genes are TRBV20-1 and TRBJ2-3; perhaps TRBD1 as D (5 bases). The germline gives CDR1 DFQATT, CDR2 SNEGSKA (reference sequence). V shed 6 bases and J shed 7 bases, with 14 bases lying between them. The CDR3 length is 12 residues. The CDR3 here is CSANQGGNTQYF. The DNA for the CDR3 is TGCAGTGCCAACCAGGGCGGCAATACGCAGTATTTT.

This clonotype occurred once. The rearrangement links TRBV3-1 to TRBJ1-2, with D hard to call. CDR1 is LGHDT, CDR2 YNNKEL, per germline (reference sequence). The CDR3 consists of 16 residues. V was trimmed by 0 bases and J by 2 bases, leaving 13 bases between them. CDR3 DNA: TGTGCCAGCAGCCAAGATCTGGCGGTAGTCAACTATGGCTACACCTTC. The encoded protein is CASSQDLAVVNYGYTF.